This TCR beta chain was observed in a study of shared clonotypes between healthy human individuals. V was clipped by 5 bases and J by 1 base, with 9 bases between them. Germline CDR1 reads LNHDA; CDR2 reads SQIVND (reference sequence). There are 14 residues in the CDR3. The assay was immunoSEQ multiplex PCR, and TCRdb's table has in-frame clones only and misses some. The sample carries some 500,000 clones, 95% to 97% recorded once. CD4+ cells were split into CD45RA+ naive and CD45RA-negative memory subsets. This clonotype originated in a woman younger than 45 in good health. The chain carries TRBV19 and TRBJ2-1; D possibly corresponds to TRBD2 (7 bases). The sequenced material came from naive CD4+ T cells sorted from blood. Subset reported: CD45RA+ positively selected. CDR3: CASSGGASYNEQFF. CDR3 coding DNA: TGTGCCAGTAGTGGGGGGGCGTCCTACAATGAGCAGTTCTTC.